The present entry profiles one T cell receptor beta chain with its context. This entry belongs to a study of control samples from healthy donors and cancer patients. The table came from immunoSEQ multiplex PCR; TCRdb's copy has only in-frame clones and leaves some out. The sample lists almost 85,000 clones; approximately 94% were seen once. Germline assignment: CDR1 MNHEY and CDR2 SVGAGI. The V gene end was trimmed by 6 bases and the J gene end by 7 bases; junction bases not matched to a gene: 6. The CDR3 spans 12 residues. This receptor was obtained from a woman younger than 30 in good health. V and J are TRBV6-5 and TRBJ2-7, with 7 bases lining up with TRBD1. The source material was blood. CDR3 residues: CASRTGSWEQYF. For the CDR3, the DNA is TGTGCCAGCAGGACAGGGTCTTGGGAGCAGTACTTC.